This T cell receptor beta chain was captured in a study of blood T cell repertoires in COVID-19. Study summary: The United States, Italy and Spain provided the acute and convalescent COVID-19 samples. The analysed material was cDNA or gDNA that came from T cells, B-cell-depleted T cells, or PBMCs.

This clone was observed a handful of times. Germline V gene sequence: CDR1 SEHNR, CDR2 FQNEAQ (reference sequence). V gave up 5 bases and J gave up 4 bases, with 24 bases separating them. The CDR3 contains 18 residues. As handled by the study authors: Estimated nucleated cell counts came from reference gene primer amplification. TCRdb's copy holds only in-frame clones and misses some; the assay was immunoSEQ multiplex PCR. The V and J calls and the clone size are those of that table, but D and trimming were determined from the DNA. The sample shows about 210,000 clones, around four fifths of them seen only once.

This chain joins TRBV7-9 and TRBJ2-1; the D gene is possibly TRBD1 (5 bases). The material sequenced was peripheral blood. This sequence was found in a woman between 50 and 59 years old with acute or convalescent COVID-19. CDR3: CASSPSDMVARGYNEQFF. CDR3 nucleotide sequence: TGTGCCAGCAGCCCTTCCGATATGGTGGCTAGGGGTTACAATGAGCAGTTCTTC.